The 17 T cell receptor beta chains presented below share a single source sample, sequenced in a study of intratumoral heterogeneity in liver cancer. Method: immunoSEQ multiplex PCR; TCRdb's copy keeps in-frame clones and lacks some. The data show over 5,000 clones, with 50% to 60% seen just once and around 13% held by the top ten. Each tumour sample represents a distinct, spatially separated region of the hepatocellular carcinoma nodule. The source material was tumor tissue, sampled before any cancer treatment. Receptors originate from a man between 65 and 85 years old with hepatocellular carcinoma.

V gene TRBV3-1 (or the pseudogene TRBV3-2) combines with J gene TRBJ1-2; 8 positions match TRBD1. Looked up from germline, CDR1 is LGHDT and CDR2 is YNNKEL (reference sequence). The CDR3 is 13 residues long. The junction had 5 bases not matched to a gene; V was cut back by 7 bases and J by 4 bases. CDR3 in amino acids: CASNQGASYGYTF. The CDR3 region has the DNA TGTGCCAGCAATCAGGGGGCGAGCTATGGCTACACCTTC.

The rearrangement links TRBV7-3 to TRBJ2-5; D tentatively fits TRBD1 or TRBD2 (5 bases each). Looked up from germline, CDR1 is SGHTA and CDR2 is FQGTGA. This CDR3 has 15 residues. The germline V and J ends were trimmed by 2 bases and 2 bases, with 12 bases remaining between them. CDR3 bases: TGTGCCAGCAGCTTAGGGGGTACCATACAAGAGACCCAGTACTTC. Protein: CASSLGGTIQETQYF. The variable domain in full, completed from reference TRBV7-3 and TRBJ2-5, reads GAGVSQTPSNKVTEKGKYVELRCDPISGHTALYWYRQSLGQGPEFLIYFQGTGAADDSGLPNDRFFAVRPEGSVSTLKIQRTERGDSAVYLCASSLGGTIQETQYFGPGTRLLVL.

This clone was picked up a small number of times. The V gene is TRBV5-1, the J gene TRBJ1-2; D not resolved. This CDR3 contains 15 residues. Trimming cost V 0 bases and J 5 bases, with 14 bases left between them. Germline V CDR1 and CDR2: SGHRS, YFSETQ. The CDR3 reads CASSLAGEVGYGYTF. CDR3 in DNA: TGCGCCAGCAGCTTGGCCGGAGAAGTGGGGTATGGCTACACCTTC.

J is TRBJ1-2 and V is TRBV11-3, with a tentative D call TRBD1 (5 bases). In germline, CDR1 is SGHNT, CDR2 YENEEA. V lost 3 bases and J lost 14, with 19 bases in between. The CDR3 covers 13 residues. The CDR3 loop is CASSFGGERTQTF. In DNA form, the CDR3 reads TGTGCCAGCAGCTTCGGGGGGGAGCGGACGCAGACCTTC.

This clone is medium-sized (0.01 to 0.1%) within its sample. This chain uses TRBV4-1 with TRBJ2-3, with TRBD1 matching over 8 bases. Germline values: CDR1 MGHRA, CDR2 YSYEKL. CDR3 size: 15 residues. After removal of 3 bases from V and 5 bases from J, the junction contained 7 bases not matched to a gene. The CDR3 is CASSQGTGHRDTQYF. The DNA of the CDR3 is TGCGCCAGCAGCCAGGGGACAGGTCACAGAGATACGCAGTATTTT.

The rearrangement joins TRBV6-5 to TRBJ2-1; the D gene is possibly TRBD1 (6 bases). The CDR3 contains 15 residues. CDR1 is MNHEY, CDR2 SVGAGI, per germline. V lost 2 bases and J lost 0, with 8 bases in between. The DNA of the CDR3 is TGTGCCAGCAGTTACCAGGGGTTCTCCTACAATGAGCAGTTCTTC. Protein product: CASSYQGFSYNEQFF.

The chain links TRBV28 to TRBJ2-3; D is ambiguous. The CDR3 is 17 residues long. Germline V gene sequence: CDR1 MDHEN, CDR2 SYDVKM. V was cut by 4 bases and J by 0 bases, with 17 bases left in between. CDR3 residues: CASSSVWPPESTDTQYF. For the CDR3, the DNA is TGTGCCAGCAGTTCTGTCTGGCCACCGGAGAGCACAGATACGCAGTATTTT.

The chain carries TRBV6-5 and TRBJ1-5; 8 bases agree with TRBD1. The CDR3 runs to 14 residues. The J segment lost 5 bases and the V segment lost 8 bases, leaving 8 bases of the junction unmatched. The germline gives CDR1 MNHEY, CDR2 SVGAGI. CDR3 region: CASSPGQAYQPQHF. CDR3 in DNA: TGTGCCAGCTCCCCGGGACAGGCTTATCAGCCCCAGCATTTT.

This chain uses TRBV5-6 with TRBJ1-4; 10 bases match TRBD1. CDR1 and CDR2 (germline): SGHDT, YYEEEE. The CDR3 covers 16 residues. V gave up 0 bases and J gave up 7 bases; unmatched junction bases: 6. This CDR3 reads CASSLGGQGLAEKLFF. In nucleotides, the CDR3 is TGTGCCAGCAGCTTGGGGGGACAGGGGCTGGCTGAAAAACTGTTTTTT.

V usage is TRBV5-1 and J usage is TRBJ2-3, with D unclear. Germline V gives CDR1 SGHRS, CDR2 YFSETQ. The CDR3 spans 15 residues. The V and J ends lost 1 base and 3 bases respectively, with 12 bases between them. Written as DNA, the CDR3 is TGCGCCAGCAGCTTGTCCCAGATTAATACAGATACGCAGTATTTT. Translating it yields CASSLSQINTDTQYF.

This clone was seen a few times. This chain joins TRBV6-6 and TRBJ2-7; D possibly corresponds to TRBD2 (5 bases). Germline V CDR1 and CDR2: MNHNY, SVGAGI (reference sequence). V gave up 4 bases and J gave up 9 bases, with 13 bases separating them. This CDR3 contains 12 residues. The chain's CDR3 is CASSSGLVRQYF. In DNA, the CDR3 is TGTGCCAGCAGTTCAGGACTCGTCAGGCAGTACTTC.

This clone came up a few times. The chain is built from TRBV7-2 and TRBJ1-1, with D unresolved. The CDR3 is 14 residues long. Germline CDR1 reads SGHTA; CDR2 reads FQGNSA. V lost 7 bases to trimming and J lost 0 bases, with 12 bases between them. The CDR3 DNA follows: TGTGCCAGCATCTTGGACGTTATGAACACTGAAGCTTTCTTT. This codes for CASILDVMNTEAFF.

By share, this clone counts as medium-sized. CDR3 residues: CASSLRTGKGGYTF. CDR3 DNA sequence: TGTGCCAGCAGCTTGCGAACAGGGAAAGGAGGCTACACCTTC. The genes are TRBV5-8 and TRBJ1-2, with D maybe TRBD1 (6 bases). V dropped 1 base and J dropped 8 bases, with 15 bases sitting between them. The CDR3 runs 14 residues. CDR1 and CDR2 from the germline V gene are SGHTS and YDEGEE.

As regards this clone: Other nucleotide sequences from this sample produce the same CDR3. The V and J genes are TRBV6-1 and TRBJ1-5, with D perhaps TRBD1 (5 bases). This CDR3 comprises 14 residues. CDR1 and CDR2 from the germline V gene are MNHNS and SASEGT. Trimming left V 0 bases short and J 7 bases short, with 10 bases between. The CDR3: CASSEARGWQPQHF. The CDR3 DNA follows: TGTGCCAGCAGTGAAGCTCGGGGGTGGCAGCCCCAGCATTTT.

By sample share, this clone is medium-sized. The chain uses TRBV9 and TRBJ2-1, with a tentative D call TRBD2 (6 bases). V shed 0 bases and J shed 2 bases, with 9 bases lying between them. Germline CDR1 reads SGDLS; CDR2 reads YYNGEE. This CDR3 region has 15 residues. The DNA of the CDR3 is TGTGCCAGCAGCGTAGGGGGGGATACCTACAATGAGCAGTTCTTC. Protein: CASSVGGDTYNEQFF.

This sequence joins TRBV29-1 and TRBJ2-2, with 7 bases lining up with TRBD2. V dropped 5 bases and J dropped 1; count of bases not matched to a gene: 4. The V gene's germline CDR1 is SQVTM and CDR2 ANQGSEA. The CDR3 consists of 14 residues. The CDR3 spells CSVWERGNTGELFF. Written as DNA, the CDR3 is TGCAGCGTTTGGGAGCGGGGGAACACCGGGGAGCTGTTTTTT.

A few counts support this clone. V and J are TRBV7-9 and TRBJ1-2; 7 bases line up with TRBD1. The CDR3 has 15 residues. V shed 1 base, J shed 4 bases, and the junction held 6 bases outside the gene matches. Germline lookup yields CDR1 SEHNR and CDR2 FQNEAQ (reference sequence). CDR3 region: CASSLGPDRPYGYTF. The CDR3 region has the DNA TGTGCCAGCAGCTTAGGTCCGGACAGGCCCTATGGCTACACCTTC.